The 19 T cell receptor beta chains reported below all come from one sample, sequenced in a study of OX40 agonist ivuxolimab in advanced cancers. Using immunoSEQ multiplex PCR, the repertoire was profiled, and TCRdb retains in-frame clones only, with some absent. The sample shows 12,000 or so clones, roughly three quarters of them seen only once. This specimen consisted of CD4+ or CD8+ T cells sorted from blood, obtained in a trial of the OX40 agonist ivuxolimab. The receptors shown here come from an adult with an advanced solid tumor such as melanoma, head and neck, liver or kidney cancer.

This rearrangement joins TRBV4-1 to TRBJ2-7; D remains ambiguous. Trimming pared 4 bases from V and 3 bases from J, leaving 13 bases between. CDR1 is MGHRA, CDR2 YSYEKL, per germline. This CDR3 is built from 14 residues. CDR3 coding DNA: TGCGCCAGCAGCCCTCAAAGGACCGGCTACGAGCAGTACTTC. Encoded protein: CASSPQRTGYEQYF.

This clone was picked up a small number of times. CDR3 amino acids: CAISESQLSSYNEQFF. The CDR3 coding sequence is TGTGCCATCAGTGAGTCCCAATTAAGCTCCTACAATGAGCAGTTCTTC. This chain links TRBV10-3 with TRBJ2-1; D gene uncertain. V shed 0 bases and J shed 0 bases, with 9 bases lying between them. This CDR3 is 16 amino acids long. CDR1 and CDR2 (germline): ENHRY, SYGVKD.

V and J are TRBV15 and TRBJ2-2, with TRBD1 matching over 7 bases. The CDR3 contains 15 residues. Per the germline V gene, CDR1 is LNHNV and CDR2 is YYDKDF (reference sequence). Trimming took 5 bases from V and 1 from J; bases not matched to a gene: 4. The CDR3 loop is CATSVSGGNTGELFF. The CDR3 region has the DNA TGTGCCACCAGCGTCTCAGGGGGGAACACCGGGGAGCTGTTTTTT.

The V and J genes are TRBV27 and TRBJ1-1, with TRBD1 matching over 8 bases. V dropped 5 bases and J dropped 6; count of bases not matched to a gene: 5. The CDR3 spans 13 residues. Germline V gene lookup returns CDR1 MNHEY and CDR2 SMNVEV (reference sequence). CDR3 sequence: CASSLDRGAEAFF. The CDR3 DNA reads as TGTGCCAGCAGTCTAGACAGGGGAGCTGAAGCTTTCTTT.

This clone has only a few counts. The V and J genes are TRBV4-1 and TRBJ2-7; the D gene is possibly TRBD1 (5 bases). The germline V gene has CDR1 MGHRA and CDR2 YSYEKL. The CDR3 runs to 14 residues. Trimming removed 1 base from V and 2 bases from J, with 9 bases in between. This CDR3 reads CASSQVLDTYEQYF. As DNA, the CDR3 is TGCGCCAGCAGCCAAGTCCTGGACACCTACGAGCAGTACTTC.

This clone was observed a single time. V usage is TRBV7-3 and J usage is TRBJ1-6, with 11 nucleotides matching TRBD1. Germline V gives CDR1 SGHTA, CDR2 FQGTGA. This CDR3 spans 16 amino acids. Trimming at V came to 1 base and at J to 18 bases, leaving 14 bases not matched to a gene. The CDR3 DNA reads TGTGCCAGCAGCTTAAGGACCGGGACAGGGGGATTTCGTCACCACTTT. Its protein is CASSLRTGTGGFRHHF.

The V gene is TRBV29-1, the J gene TRBJ2-4, with TRBD2 identical over 7 bases. V was pared by 8 bases and J by 5 bases, with 9 bases of the junction left unmatched. Germline loops: CDR1 SQVTM, CDR2 ANQGSEA. This CDR3 is 13 amino acids long. CDR3 DNA sequence: TGCAGCACCCAACTAGCGACAGAAAACATTCAGTACTTC. Protein sequence: CSTQLATENIQYF.

By proportion, this clone is medium-sized. The genes are TRBV13 and TRBJ1-1; D is perhaps TRBD1 (5 bases). The CDR3 is made up of 15 amino acids. Germline-derived CDR1 and CDR2 are PRHDT and FYEKMQ (reference sequence). V dropped 4 bases and J dropped 0 bases, with 12 bases sitting between them. CDR3 nucleotides: TGTGCCAGCAGCTGGCGGGGCAGCGTGAACACTGAAGCTTTCTTT. Translation: CASSWRGSVNTEAFF.

This clone was seen just once. This chain uses TRBV7-9 with TRBJ1-2; D ambiguous. The V gene's germline CDR1 is SEHNR and CDR2 FQNEAQ (reference sequence). The V end was cut by 1 base, the J end by 5 bases, with 8 bases between. This CDR3 contains 13 residues. The CDR3, as DNA: TGTGCCAGCAGCTTAGTTCCGGGTTATGGCTACACCTTC. This encodes CASSLVPGYGYTF.

This clone came up once. The rearrangement links TRBV6-6 to TRBJ2-3; D remains unclear. The length of the CDR3 is 13 residues. Trimming took 0 bases from V and 4 from J, leaving 5 bases between them. CDR1 is MNHNY, CDR2 SVGAGI, per germline (reference sequence). The CDR3 DNA follows: TGTGCCAGCAGTTACTCGATGTCAGATACGCAGTATTTT. Protein product: CASSYSMSDTQYF.

The rearrangement links TRBV11-2 to TRBJ2-7; 9 bases map to TRBD2. V lost 4 bases to trimming and J lost 0 bases; unmatched junction nucleotides: 13. This CDR3 comprises 18 residues. Per germline, CDR1 SGHAT and CDR2 FQNNGV. CDR3 sequence (DNA): TGTGCCAGCAGCTCGCGGGGGGGCGCGAATCTGATCTCCTACGAGCAGTACTTC. Its protein product is CASSSRGGANLISYEQYF.

The chain uses TRBV6-1 and TRBJ2-3; maybe TRBD2 (6 bases). This CDR3 contains 17 residues. Germline CDR1 MNHNS, CDR2 SASEGT. V was pared by 4 bases and J by 0 bases, with 17 bases between. The CDR3 DNA follows: TGTGCCAGCAGTGGACCGGGAAGCGGGCCTAGCACAGATACGCAGTATTTT. Amino acids: CASSGPGSGPSTDTQYF.

This chain joins TRBV27 and TRBJ2-6; D is unclear. Trimming shortened V by 5 bases and J by 0 bases, and 11 bases separated the two germline ends. Germline lookup yields CDR1 MNHEY and CDR2 SMNVEV (reference sequence). This CDR3 spans 16 amino acids. The CDR3 sequence: CASSPLEISGANVLTF. The CDR3 bases are TGTGCCAGCAGTCCCCTGGAGATCTCTGGGGCCAACGTCCTGACTTTC.

This clone has only one observation. This rearrangement joins TRBV27 to TRBJ2-7; TRBD2 aligns across 7 bases. Germline assignment: CDR1 MNHEY and CDR2 SMNVEV (reference sequence). This CDR3 has 16 residues. The ends lost 6 bases at V and 5 bases at J; junction bases unmatched: 16. The CDR3 here is CASSLAGPDGGNEQYF. In DNA form, the CDR3 reads TGTGCCAGCAGCTTAGCGGGCCCAGATGGGGGAAACGAGCAGTACTTC.

The chain recombines TRBV4-3 with TRBJ2-3; no firm D call. This CDR3 contains 15 residues. Germline V gene sequence: CDR1 LGHNA, CDR2 YSLEER. V was shortened by 0 bases and J by 3 bases, with 10 bases between the two germline ends. The CDR3 sequence: CASSQDSPGTDTQYF. In nucleotides, the CDR3 is TGCGCCAGCAGCCAAGATTCCCCGGGTACAGATACGCAGTATTTT.

This clone is medium-sized (0.01 to 0.1%). CDR3 nucleotides: TGTGCCAGCTCCTCCGGGAGCATCGAGGTTGCCGGGGAGCTGTTTTTT. Encoded protein: CASSSGSIEVAGELFF. The rearrangement joins TRBV28 to TRBJ2-2; D is perhaps TRBD2 (6 bases). Germline V CDR1 and CDR2: MDHEN, SYDVKM. V lost 8 bases and J lost 6, with 22 bases in between. This CDR3 contains 16 residues.

CDR3 DNA: TGTGCCAGCAGCCACCTAGGGGATTTAGCCTACGAGCAGTACTTC. Protein sequence: CASSHLGDLAYEQYF. The chain recombines TRBV13 with TRBJ2-7; a possible D gene is TRBD1 (5 bases). Germline CDR1 and CDR2: PRHDT and FYEKMQ (reference sequence). The CDR3 covers 15 residues. The ends were cut back, 5 bases at V and 2 bases at J, with 16 bases in the middle.

V is TRBV5-1 and J is TRBJ1-1; 9 bases map to TRBD1. Germline V gene data show CDR1 as SGHRS and CDR2 as YFSETQ. With 3 bases clipped from V and 5 bases from J, the junction kept 17 bases outside the gene matches. The CDR3 length is 18 residues. CDR3 residues: CASSSREAPGQGFTEAFF. The CDR3 nucleotides are TGCGCCAGCAGCTCCCGTGAAGCTCCGGGACAGGGTTTTACTGAAGCTTTCTTT.

The V and J genes are TRBV5-5 and TRBJ1-4, with D possibly matching TRBD1 (5 bases). The V gene's germline CDR1 is SGHKS and CDR2 YYEKEE (reference sequence). Trimming took 2 bases from V and 7 from J, leaving 18 bases between them. This CDR3 contains 16 residues. The CDR3 reads CASSLKTVLRTEKLFF. The CDR3 DNA reads as TGTGCCAGCAGCTTAAAGACAGTCCTAAGGACTGAAAAACTGTTTTTT.